These 27 T cell receptor beta chains came from one sample sequenced in a study of metastatic and nonmetastatic thyroid tumors. TCRdb reassembled clones from the PCR reads with MiXCR. The data contain roughly 40,000 clones, approximately 25% of them seen just once; the ten biggest clones take up roughly 14%. Patients were all untreated before their thyroid surgery. The specimen was tumor tissue. The receptors originated from a female donor with papillary thyroid cancer or a benign thyroid nodule (not recorded which). Some clones in this sample may be carry-over from other donors' samples.

Turning to this clone: This sample includes further DNA sequences coding for the same CDR3. The CDR3, as DNA: TGCAGTGCTAGGCAGGCCTACGAGCAGTACTTC. This translates into CSARQAYEQYF. The chain combines TRBV20-1 with TRBJ2-7; D unclear. The CDR3 consists of 11 residues. V dropped 3 bases and J dropped 2 bases, with 5 bases sitting between them. Germline CDR1 reads DFQATT; CDR2 reads SNEGSKA (reference sequence).

To note about this clone: A much larger clone differs by one base, so this may be a read error. The chain combines TRBV7-3 with TRBJ2-1; D gene ambiguous. Trimming cost V 5 bases and J 0 bases, with 11 bases left between them. The CDR3 runs to 15 residues. Germline CDR1 reads SGHTA; CDR2 reads FQGTGA. The CDR3 nucleotides are TGTGCCAGCAGCACCTTTGTTGGCTCCTACAATGAGCAGTTCTTC. Amino acids: CASSTFVGSYNEQFF.

The J gene is TRBJ2-7, the V gene TRBV7-2; a weak D match, TRBD2 (5 bases). The CDR3 sequence is 14 residues long. The V gene lost 1 base and the J gene lost 5 bases, with 12 bases spanning the gap. Germline V CDR1 and CDR2: SGHTA, FQGNSA. The DNA of the CDR3 is TGTGCCAGCAGCTTAGGCCCGGGGTCGGACGAGCAGTACTTC. Its translation: CASSLGPGSDEQYF. The full variable domain, its missing parts supplied by reference TRBV7-2 and TRBJ2-7, is GAGVSQSPSNKVTEKGKDVELRCDPISGHTALYWYRQSLGQGLEFLIYFQGNSAPDKSGLPSDRFSAERTGGSVSTLTIQRTQQEDSAVYLCASSLGPGSDEQYFGPGTRLTVT.

A few counts support this clone. The rearrangement links TRBV20-1 to TRBJ1-1, with D tentatively TRBD1 (6 bases). From germline, CDR1 is DFQATT and CDR2 SNEGSKA (reference sequence). CDR3 length: 12 amino acids. The V end lost 6 bases, the J end lost 8 bases, and 16 bases lay between the germline ends. The CDR3 here is CSATPSGTEAFF. CDR3 DNA: TGCAGTGCCACCCCGAGTGGGACAGAAGCTTTCTTT.

Regarding this clone: A read error is possible here, since a much larger clone lies one base away. This sequence joins TRBV20-1 and TRBJ2-4; TRBD2 matches at 10 bases. This CDR3 region has 16 residues. CDR1 and CDR2 (germline): DFQATT, SNEGSKA (reference sequence). The CDR3 nucleotides read TGCGGTGCTACACCGACTAGCGGGTACGCCAAAAACATTCAGTACTTC. Its protein is CGATPTSGYAKNIQYF.

This chain connects TRBV2 to TRBJ1-2; no reliable D call. The germline V gene encodes CDR1 SNHLY and CDR2 FYNNEI. The CDR3 consists of 14 residues. V gave up 11 bases and J gave up 0 bases, with 16 bases separating them. The CDR3 bases are TGTGCCCCTAGGTGGGGATTAGCTAACTATGGCTACACCTTC. It translates to CAPRWGLANYGYTF.

This clone turned up a few times. This chain connects TRBV6-2 or TRBV6-3 to TRBJ2-1; D is uncertain. The CDR3 spans 14 residues. Between the trimmed V and J ends, which lost 2 bases and 6 bases, there was a span of 11 bases. From germline, CDR1 is MNHEY and CDR2 SVGEGT. The CDR3 protein is CASSYPVTSNEQFF. For the CDR3, the DNA is TGTGCCAGCAGTTACCCAGTGACCTCCAATGAGCAGTTCTTC.

This chain joins TRBV11-2 and TRBJ1-6; 8 bases align to TRBD1. The V gene end was trimmed by 2 bases and the J gene end by 6 bases; junction bases not matched to a gene: 9. The CDR3 extends over 17 amino acids. From germline, CDR1 is SGHAT and CDR2 FQNNGV. The CDR3 DNA reads as TGTGCCAGCAGCTTAAAATTAAGGACAGGGCTTAATTCACCCCTCCACTTT. Its translation is CASSLKLRTGLNSPLHF.

This clone was detected a few times. The chain joins TRBV30 to TRBJ2-7, with 7 bases lining up with TRBD1. Per the germline V gene, CDR1 is GTSNPN and CDR2 is SVGIG (reference sequence). This CDR3 has 14 amino acids. V was clipped by 0 bases and J by 4 bases; unmatched bases: 6. The CDR3 reads CAWSVSGTAYEQYF. The CDR3 nucleotides read TGTGCCTGGAGTGTGTCCGGGACAGCGTACGAGCAGTACTTC. The full variable domain, in which reference TRBV30 and TRBJ2-7 provide the parts outside the CDR3, is SQTIHQWPATLVQPVGSPLSLECTVEGTSNPNLYWYRQAAGRGLQLLFYSVGIGQISSEVPQNLSASRPQDRQFILSSKKLLLSDSGFYLCAWSVSGTAYEQYFGPGTRLTVT.

This clone was picked up a small number of times. The conserved final phenylalanine or tryptophan is absent from the CDR3, which likely points to a read error. The rearrangement joins TRBV6-1 to TRBJ1-6, with D tentatively TRBD1 (5 bases). The CDR3 loop spans 13 amino acids. Germline CDR1 and CDR2: MNHNS and SASEGT. Trimming removed 6 bases at V and 7 bases at J, with 10 bases between. CDR3 in amino acids: CASSPTENSPLHL. The CDR3 region has the DNA TGTGCCAGCAGCCCGACAGAGAATTCACCCCTCCACCTT.

At least ten counts were recorded for this clone. V usage is TRBV19 and J usage is TRBJ2-3, with 9 bases fitting TRBD1. In germline, CDR1 is LNHDA, CDR2 SQIVND (reference sequence). The CDR3 runs 13 residues. The V segment lost 10 bases and the J segment 3 bases; nucleotides outside the gene matches: 5. As DNA, the CDR3 is TGTGCCACCGAGGACAGGGGAACAGATACGCAGTATTTT. Protein: CATEDRGTDTQYF. Using reference TRBV19 and TRBJ2-3 for the parts outside the CDR3, the full variable domain is DGGITQSPKYLFRKEGQNVTLSCEQNLNHDAMYWYRQDPGQGLRLIYYSQIVNDFQKGDIAEGYSVSREKKESFPLTVTSAQKNPTAFYLCATEDRGTDTQYFGPGTRLTVL.

This clone was seen many times. The chain carries TRBV5-1 and TRBJ2-7; TRBD2 matches 10 bases. The V gene end was trimmed by 0 bases and the J gene end by 2 bases; junction bases not matched to a gene: 2. The CDR3 sequence is 15 residues long. Germline V gene sequence: CDR1 SGHRS, CDR2 YFSETQ. The CDR3, as DNA: TGCGCCAGCAGCTTGGCCGGGACTAGCGCCTACGAGCAGTACTTC. Amino acids: CASSLAGTSAYEQYF.

Written as DNA, the CDR3 is TGCGCCAGCAGCTTGCCTCCGGGGTCCGGCACCGGGGAGCTGTTTTTT. This gives the protein CASSLPPGSGTGELFF. The chain recombines TRBV5-1 with TRBJ2-2; perhaps TRBD2 as D (5 bases). The CDR3 is 16 amino acids. Trimming took off 1 base at V and 4 bases at J, with 14 bases between the two ends. CDR1 SGHRS and CDR2 YFSETQ come from the germline V gene.

This clone was recorded at least ten times. V is TRBV15 and J is TRBJ1-2; D is unclear. The CDR3 has 17 amino acids. The V gene's germline CDR1 is LNHNV and CDR2 YYDKDF (reference sequence). V was trimmed by 0 bases and J by 4 bases, leaving 18 bases between them. The CDR3 spells CATSRDPVAVRVYGYTF. The CDR3 DNA follows: TGTGCCACCAGCAGAGACCCAGTTGCCGTTCGGGTCTATGGCTACACCTTC.

J is TRBJ2-2 and V is TRBV18, with 10 bases identical to TRBD2. Trimming cost V 0 bases and J 3 bases; bases outside gene matches: 4. The CDR3 sequence is 17 residues long. Germline lookup yields CDR1 KGHSH and CDR2 LQKENI. This CDR3 is CASSPPGGTSDTGELFF. The CDR3 DNA reads as TGTGCCAGCTCACCACCCGGTGGGACTAGCGACACCGGGGAGCTGTTTTTT.

J is TRBJ2-7 and V is TRBV20-1, with 12 bases matching TRBD2. V shed 1 base and J 2 bases; nucleotides not matched to a gene: 3. CDR1 and CDR2 (germline): DFQATT, SNEGSKA (reference sequence). The CDR3 totals 15 residues. DNA of the CDR3: TGCAGTGCTAGAGGGGGGACTAGCGGGCCCTACGAGCAGTACTTC. Residues: CSARGGTSGPYEQYF.

Of note for this clone: The germline gene is not matched at one end of the junction; a read error may be the cause. The genes are TRBV2 and TRBJ1-6; perhaps TRBD1 as D (6 bases). Germline V gene lookup returns CDR1 SNHLY and CDR2 FYNNEI. There are 15 residues in the CDR3. The CDR3 loop is CTSSVEGTGNSPLHF. The DNA for the CDR3 is TGTACCAGCAGTGTTGAGGGTACAGGGAATTCACCCCTCCACTTT.

This clone showed up many times. The CDR3 nucleotides are TGTGCCAGTGACAGGGGGTACACCGGGGAGCTGTTTTTT. The encoded protein is CASDRGYTGELFF. The chain links TRBV19 to TRBJ2-2, with TRBD1 matching over 9 bases. CDR1 is LNHDA and CDR2 is SQIVND in the germline V gene (reference sequence). V shed 8 bases, J shed 3 bases, and the junction held 1 base outside the gene matches. This CDR3 comprises 13 residues.

The chain recombines TRBV27 with TRBJ2-6, with 7 bases fitting TRBD2. CDR1 and CDR2 (germline): MNHEY, SMNVEV (reference sequence). This CDR3 region has 15 residues. With V trimmed by 2 bases and J by 4 bases, 2 bases remained unmatched. The CDR3 DNA reads TGTGCCAGCAGTTTAGGCGGGAGCGGGGCCAACGTCCTGACTTTC. Its protein product is CASSLGGSGANVLTF.

This clone appeared many times. The chain uses TRBV19 and TRBJ2-2, with a tentative D call TRBD1 (6 bases). Trimming removed 6 bases at V and 3 bases at J, with 23 bases between. The CDR3 totals 18 residues. The germline gives CDR1 LNHDA, CDR2 SQIVND (reference sequence). The CDR3 loop is CASSRGWAGVLDTGELFF. DNA for the CDR3: TGTGCCAGTAGCCGGGGATGGGCAGGGGTTTTAGACACCGGGGAGCTGTTTTTT. The whole variable domain, remainder taken from reference TRBV19 and TRBJ2-2, is DGGITQSPKYLFRKEGQNVTLSCEQNLNHDAMYWYRQDPGQGLRLIYYSQIVNDFQKGDIAEGYSVSREKKESFPLTVTSAQKNPTAFYLCASSRGWAGVLDTGELFFGEGSRLTVL.

In the case of this clone: This could be a read error, since a much larger clone is one nucleotide away. This chain joins TRBV9 and TRBJ2-3, with D tentatively TRBD2 (6 bases). Germline V gene lookup returns CDR1 SGDLS and CDR2 YYNGEE. This CDR3 spans 15 amino acids. Trimming pared 1 base from V and 2 bases from J, leaving 11 bases between. The CDR3 spells CASSVQRTITDTQYF. CDR3 nucleotide sequence: TGTGCCAGCAGCGTACAGAGGACTATCACAGATACGCAGTATTTT.

A few counts support this clone. The rearrangement links TRBV27 to TRBJ2-2; 11 nucleotides line up with TRBD2. Unmatched junction bases numbered 6, after V lost 8 bases and J lost 4 bases. The CDR3 is made up of 15 amino acids. The germline CDR1 and CDR2 sequences are MNHEY and SMNVEV (reference sequence). CDR3 bases: TGTGCCAGCGTTAGCGGGAGGGTGGGCACCGGGGAGCTGTTTTTT. Its translation is CASVSGRVGTGELFF.

A single count supports this clone. The chain joins TRBV20-1 to TRBJ1-1; D call uncertain. Looked up from germline, CDR1 is DFQATT and CDR2 is SNEGSKA (reference sequence). Trimming stripped 0 bases from V and 0 bases from J, with 11 bases between. The CDR3 is 15 residues long. The CDR3 DNA reads as TGCAGTGCTAGAGATTCAGGAGGGATGAACACTGAAGCTTTCTTT. Amino acid sequence: CSARDSGGMNTEAFF.

This clone was observed a few times. This chain connects TRBV6-1 to TRBJ2-1; possible D gene TRBD1, 6 bases. CDR3 size: 12 residues. Deletions cut 6 bases from V and 9 bases from J, with 12 bases between. Looked up from germline, CDR1 is MNHNS and CDR2 is SASEGT. The CDR3 spells CASSSGAGEQFF. For the CDR3, the DNA is TGTGCCAGCAGCTCAGGGGCCGGTGAGCAGTTCTTC.

This clone is termed large (0.1 to 1%). The V call is TRBV7-8, the J call TRBJ2-7, with 8 bases matching TRBD1. V was pared by 5 bases and J by 0 bases, with 3 bases of the junction left unmatched. This CDR3 is built from 14 residues. The germline CDR1 and CDR2 sequences are SGHVS and FQNEAQ. The CDR3 here is CASSRDRSSYEQYF. The CDR3 region has the DNA TGTGCCAGCAGCCGGGACAGGTCCTCCTACGAGCAGTACTTC.

Many counts were recorded for this clone. The rearrangement uses TRBV6-1 and TRBJ2-1, with D perhaps TRBD1 (6 bases). Germline-derived CDR1 and CDR2 are MNHNS and SASEGT. The CDR3 is 14 residues long. Trimming stripped 4 bases from V and 8 bases from J, with 15 bases between. In DNA, the CDR3 is TGTGCCAGCAGTGTGGACGGACAGCGCGATGAGCAGTTCTTC. Translating it yields CASSVDGQRDEQFF.

A remark on this clone: Relative to the germline gene, one junction end is altered; a read error may explain this. V gene TRBV6-1 combines with J gene TRBJ1-6; D is unclear. Germline V gene data show CDR1 as MNHNS and CDR2 as SASEGT. The CDR3 covers 16 residues. CDR3 loop: CTSSEDPLWDNSPLHF. For the CDR3, the DNA is TGTACCAGCAGTGAAGACCCTCTCTGGGATAATTCACCCCTCCACTTT.